The sequence of this T cell receptor beta chain was determined in a study of T cell responses to AZD1222 COVID-19 vaccine. The table came from immunoSEQ multiplex PCR; TCRdb's copy has only in-frame clones and leaves some out. The table has about 110,000 clones, around 96% seen once; the top ten hold 2.2%. With V trimmed by 5 bases and J by 0 bases, 3 bases remained unmatched. The CDR3 runs to 15 residues. The germline V gene has CDR1 SGHDN and CDR2 FVKESK. Material: peripheral blood, obtained on day 0 of AZD1222 vaccination. The chain joins TRBV14 to TRBJ2-7; TRBD2 matches at 11 bases. This clonotype was obtained from an adult in good health. CDR3 nucleotides: TGTGCCAGCAGCAAGACTAGCGGGATCTCCTACGAGCAGTACTTC. Protein: CASSKTSGISYEQYF.